Sequencing of this T cell receptor beta chain was carried out in a study of CD8+CD57+ T cells in acquired aplastic anemia. On the study more broadly: Sorted CD4+ and CD8+ cells gave an average of approximately 3 ug of DNA. Average CD4+ read depth in healthy donors was around 11 million reads.

As regards this clonotype: Its antigen is currently unknown.

Genomic DNA, serving as template, underwent TCR beta VDJ and CDR3 profiling. Each CDR3 protein is one row after TCRdb ran MiXCR on the reads. The table lists 150,000 to 200,000 distinct CDR3 sequences, 45% to 50% of them singletons, with about 2.9% in the top ten. Findings and limits, study-wide: With respect to CD8+ Simpson's diversity, patients and controls did not differ significantly. Comparison of patients with controls identified 25 to 35 shared CD8+ CDR3 sequences.

Germline CDR1 reads SQVTM; CDR2 reads ANQGSEA. CDR3 length equals 14 residues. The V gene end was trimmed by 6 bases and the J gene end by 6 bases; junction bases not matched to a gene: 10. The V gene is TRBV29-1, the J gene TRBJ1-2, with 10 positions matching TRBD1. The sequence was collected from a human donor in good health. Material for sequencing was sorted CD4+, CD8+, or CD8+CD57+ T cells (not recorded which) from PBMCs. CDR3 region: CSVIPDRGLDGYTF. CDR3 coding DNA: TGCAGCGTGATACCCGACAGGGGGCTTGATGGCTACACCTTC.